Following are 8 T cell receptor beta chains from one sample sequenced in a study of shared clonotypes between healthy human individuals. Profiling relied on immunoSEQ multiplex PCR, and the TCRdb table lists in-frame clones only, not all of them. This table holds some 2.1 million clones, approximately 95% found once. The sample comprised naive CD4+ T cells sorted from blood. Described subset: CD45RA+ positively selected. These TCRs come from a man younger than 35 in good health.

This chain connects TRBV10-3 to TRBJ1-4; D unresolved. Trimming took off 0 bases at V and 4 bases at J, with 9 bases between the two ends. The CDR3 consists of 15 residues. The V gene's germline CDR1 is ENHRY and CDR2 SYGVKD. This chain's CDR3 is CAISESHGFNEKLFF. The CDR3 nucleotides are TGTGCCATCAGTGAGTCCCATGGTTTTAATGAAAAACTGTTTTTT.

This chain joins TRBV27 and TRBJ1-1; 9 positions agree with TRBD1. The trim removed 6 bases at V and 3 bases at J, leaving 5 bases unmatched. The CDR3 runs to 14 residues. CDR1 and CDR2 (germline): MNHEY, SMNVEV (reference sequence). CDR3 residues: CASRTGGLDTEAFF. The CDR3 region has the DNA TGTGCCAGCAGGACAGGGGGTTTGGACACTGAAGCTTTCTTT.

The chain joins TRBV5-1 to TRBJ2-3; 7 nucleotides align to TRBD1. Germline V gives CDR1 SGHRS, CDR2 YFSETQ. This CDR3 spans 15 amino acids. V gave up 7 bases and J gave up 5 bases; unmatched junction bases: 13. CDR3 protein: CASCRDSSSGDTQYF. The CDR3 coding sequence is TGCGCCAGCTGCCGGGACAGTTCCTCGGGAGATACGCAGTATTTT.

This clone was recorded once. This rearrangement joins TRBV5-4 to TRBJ1-1, with TRBD1 matching over 11 bases. Losses at the gene ends were 3 bases for V and 3 bases for J; bases not matched to a gene: 1. CDR1 SGHNT and CDR2 YYREEE come from the germline V gene (reference sequence). This CDR3 region has 14 residues. The CDR3 nucleotides are TGTGCCAGCAGCTCGGGACAGGGGGACACTGAAGCTTTCTTT. Translating gives CASSSGQGDTEAFF.

The chain joins TRBV28 to TRBJ1-2; D remains unclear. Trimming left V 5 bases short and J 8 bases short, with 12 bases between. This CDR3 contains 12 residues. Per germline, CDR1 MDHEN and CDR2 SYDVKM. The chain's CDR3 is CASSPAVGGYTF. DNA for the CDR3: TGTGCCAGCAGTCCCGCGGTGGGGGGCTACACCTTC.

This clone was detected once. Other DNA sequences within the sample encode an identical CDR3. This rearrangement joins TRBV10-1 to TRBJ2-1, with 8 bases matching TRBD2. V lost 0 bases and J lost 0; bases outside the gene matches: 1. This CDR3 contains 16 residues. Germline-derived CDR1 and CDR2 are WNHNN and SYGVQD (reference sequence). CDR3 DNA sequence: TGCGCCAGCAGTGAGTCCAGCGGGAGCTCCTACAATGAGCAGTTCTTC. Translated: CASSESSGSSYNEQFF.

This chain connects TRBV25-1 to TRBJ2-1; either TRBD1 or TRBD2 may supply D (5 bases each). The germline gives CDR1 MGHDK, CDR2 SYGVNS. This CDR3 comprises 14 residues. Trimming pared 6 bases from V and 9 bases from J, leaving 18 bases between. DNA of the CDR3: TGTGCCAGCAGCCTAACGAGGGGTCAGGGTGAGCAGTTCTTC. The encoded protein is CASSLTRGQGEQFF.

The chain combines TRBV6-5 with TRBJ2-7, with D tentatively TRBD1 (6 bases). V gave up 4 bases and J gave up 0 bases, with 13 bases separating them. This CDR3 contains 15 residues. CDR1 is MNHEY, CDR2 SVGAGI, per germline. CDR3 sequence: CASSFDRTSSYEQYF. As DNA, the CDR3 is TGTGCCAGCAGTTTTGACAGGACCAGCTCCTACGAGCAGTACTTC.